This T cell receptor beta chain was obtained from a study of shared clonotypes between healthy human individuals. At the level of the study: A couple of female and a few male donors aged 18 to 49 were enrolled.

Original analysis: Junction-only sequences without quality scores were provided by ImmunoSEQ, so filtering was different. Clones were sequenced by immunoSEQ multiplex PCR, and TCRdb holds only the in-frame ones, with some missing. Clone size and the V and J calls come from that table; the DNA yielded D and trimming. The sample has around 2,000,000 clones; 85% to 95% are singletons. Germline CDR1 SGHTA, CDR2 FQGNSA. The CDR3 is 14 amino acids. The V end lost 1 base, the J end lost 1 base, and 5 bases lay between the germline ends. The sequence was obtained from a man in his late teens or twenties in good health. The chain has TRBV7-2 and TRBJ2-4, with D hard to call. Sequencing used naive CD4+ T cells sorted from blood. Regarding subset: CD45RA+ positively selected. The CDR3 here is CASSLEVAKNIQYF. The CDR3 DNA reads TGTGCCAGCAGCTTAGAAGTGGCCAAAAACATTCAGTACTTC.